Listed below are T cell receptor beta chains from one sample, sequenced in a study of regulatory T cells in long-lasting Graves disease. In TCRdb, the multiplex PCR reads were re-called with MiXCR into one record per CDR3 protein. The table has over 200,000 distinct CDR3 sequences, 15% to 20% seen once; the top ten hold 14%. This sample was shared with a second study, whose subject was T cells in Graves' hyperthyroidism and ophthalmopathy.

The material sequenced was peripheral blood mononuclear cells (PBMCs), taken at new diagnosis, from a patient treated with antithyroid drugs. These receptors were obtained from a woman in her twenties or thirties with Graves disease. Each CDR3 is given with its conserved first and last residue. D genes are given only for firm matches. Clone size is given for some rows only: seen once, a few or many times, or a class if the clone is expanded.

D: .
J: TRBJ1-1
V: TRBV27
size: many
DNA: TGTGCCAGCAGTTTAACATCGGGCACTGAAGCTTTCTTT
CDR3: CASSLTSGTEAFF

D: .
J: TRBJ1-5
V: TRBV11-1
size: many
DNA: TGTGCCAGCAGCGTAGAGGCCGGGATCAATCAGCCCCAGCATTTT
CDR3: CASSVEAGINQPQHF

D: .
J: TRBJ1-5
V: TRBV20-1
size: many
DNA: TGCAGTGGCCAGTTCCAGGGTGACCAGCCCCAGCATTTT
CDR3: CSGQFQGDQPQHF

D: .
J: TRBJ1-1
V: TRBV19
size: many
DNA: TGTGCCAGTAGTATCGGCGGGGACACTGAAGCTTTCTTT
CDR3: CASSIGGDTEAFF

D: .
J: TRBJ2-7
V: TRBV7-2
size: many
DNA: TGTGCCAGCAGCTTCACCGCAGGGAGCTCCTACGAGCAGTACTTC
CDR3: CASSFTAGSSYEQYF

D: .
J: TRBJ1-1
V: TRBV9
size: many
DNA: TGTGCCAGCAGCGGCCCCCTTGACGGCCCTAAGAACACTGAAGCTTTCTTT
CDR3: CASSGPLDGPKNTEAFF

D: TRBD2
J: TRBJ2-3
V: TRBV2
size: many
DNA: TGTGCCAGCAATGGACTAGCGGGGCCCACAGATACGCAGTATTTT
CDR3: CASNGLAGPTDTQYF

D: .
J: TRBJ2-2
V: TRBV10-3
size: .
DNA: TGTGCCATCCGCCTCGCAGGGGAGTATAGCACCGGGGAGCTGTTTTTT
CDR3: CAIRLAGEYSTGELFF

D: TRBD2
J: TRBJ2-7
V: TRBV5-5
size: .
DNA: TGTGCCAGCAGGTCTCTACTAGCGGGGTCCTACGAGCAGTACTTC
CDR3: CASRSLLAGSYEQYF

D: .
J: TRBJ1-4
V: TRBV4-1
size: many
DNA: TGCGCCAGCAGCCAAGATTTCGGTCAGGGGGAAAAACTGTTTTTT
CDR3: CASSQDFGQGEKLFF

D: .
J: TRBJ2-5
V: TRBV19
size: many
DNA: TGTGCCAGCGGAGGGGTGTACGAGACCCAGTACTTC
CDR3: CASGGVYETQYF

D: .
J: TRBJ2-6
V: TRBV10-2
size: .
DNA: TGCGCCAGCGTCACGGATCTCTCTGGGGCCAACGTCCTGACTTTC
CDR3: CASVTDLSGANVLTF

D: .
J: TRBJ1-1
V: TRBV4-1
size: many
DNA: TGCGCCAGCAGCCAGGTGGGCCAGCATGAAGCTTTCTTT
CDR3: CASSQVGQHEAFF

D: TRBD1
J: TRBJ2-2
V: TRBV27
size: many
DNA: TGTGCCAGCAGGGGACAGGGGGCGCATTACACCGGGGAGCTGTTTTTT
CDR3: CASRGQGAHYTGELFF

D: .
J: TRBJ1-5
V: TRBV11-2
size: many
DNA: TGTGCCAGCAGTATTGACAGGAATCAGCCCCAGCATTTT
CDR3: CASSIDRNQPQHF

D: .
J: TRBJ2-1
V: TRBV4-1
size: many
DNA: TGCGCCAGCAGCTCGCTCCCCCGGACGTCGGATGAGCAGTTCTTC
CDR3: CASSSLPRTSDEQFF

D: TRBD2
J: TRBJ2-3
V: TRBV20-1
size: .
DNA: TGCAGTGCTCCCCCGAGCGGGGGGCCCGATACGCAGTATTTT
CDR3: CSAPPSGGPDTQYF

D: .
J: TRBJ2-7
V: TRBV18
size: many
DNA: TGTGCCAGCTCACCACAAAAGGAGGGACACAAGTACTTC
CDR3: CASSPQKEGHKYF

D: TRBD1
J: TRBJ2-3
V: TRBV20-1
size: many
DNA: TGCAGTGCTATCGGGACAGCGACAGAGAATACGCAGTATTTT
CDR3: CSAIGTATENTQYF

D: .
J: TRBJ1-4
V: TRBV7-6
size: many
DNA: TGTGCCAGCAGCTTAGAGCAAGCAACTAATGAAAAACTGTTTTTT
CDR3: CASSLEQATNEKLFF

D: .
J: TRBJ1-5
V: TRBV6-4
size: many
DNA: TGTGCCAGCAGTGAGGCTTCCCTGCGGCAGCCCCAGCATTTT
CDR3: CASSEASLRQPQHF

D: TRBD1
J: TRBJ2-3
V: TRBV12-3/TRBV12-4
size: many
DNA: TGTGCCAGCAGTTTAGCCCGGGACAGTCCCCTTCGTACAGATACGCAGTATTTT
CDR3: CASSLARDSPLRTDTQYF

D: .
J: TRBJ2-3
V: TRBV12-3/TRBV12-4
size: many
DNA: TGTGCCAGCAGTGATACAGTCCTCCCAGATACGCAGTATTTT
CDR3: CASSDTVLPDTQYF

D: TRBD1
J: TRBJ2-1
V: TRBV20-1
size: many
DNA: TGCAGTGTAAGCGAGTGGGGGACAGGGACAAACAATGAGCAGTTCTTC
CDR3: CSVSEWGTGTNNEQFF

D: TRBD1
J: TRBJ1-5
V: TRBV7-8
size: few
DNA: TGTGCCAGCAGCTACCAGGGCAGGGGGCACAATCAGCCCCAGCATTTT
CDR3: CASSYQGRGHNQPQHF

D: .
J: TRBJ2-6
V: TRBV25-1
size: many
DNA: TGTGCCAGCACCCCGGCCGTGAGCTCTGGGGCCAACGTCCTGACTTTC
CDR3: CASTPAVSSGANVLTF

D: .
J: TRBJ1-2
V: TRBV20-1
size: many
DNA: TGCAGTGCTAGCCCCTTGGGGAATGGCTACACCTTC
CDR3: CSASPLGNGYTF

D: .
J: TRBJ1-4
V: TRBV2
size: many
DNA: TGTGCCACCAAGGCAGGGACAACTAATGAAAAACTGTTTTTT
CDR3: CATKAGTTNEKLFF

D: .
J: TRBJ2-1
V: TRBV5-8
size: many
DNA: TGTGCCAGCAGCTTGGAAGGGACGGGGCTCAATGAGCAGTTCTTC
CDR3: CASSLEGTGLNEQFF

D: .
J: TRBJ1-1
V: TRBV5-1
size: .
DNA: TGCGCCGGCAGCTCTAACACTGAAGCTTTCTTT
CDR3: CAGSSNTEAFF

D: .
J: TRBJ2-1
V: TRBV4-1
size: few
DNA: TGCGCCAGCAGCCATACCCCGGGACAACTCAATGAGCAGTTCTTC
CDR3: CASSHTPGQLNEQFF